These 14 T cell receptor beta chains were all obtained from the same sample, sequenced in a study of blood T cell repertoires in COVID-19. Libraries were prepared by immunoSEQ multiplex PCR; TCRdb keeps only in-frame clonotypes and omits some of them. The table records 250,000 to 350,000 clones, approximately 85% of them present only once. The sample consisted of PBMCs or T cells enriched from blood (not recorded which). The receptors derive from a woman aged 25 to 45 who had recovered from COVID-19.

The chain has TRBV2 and TRBJ1-1, with 8 bases lining up with TRBD1. The CDR3 is 17 amino acids. Germline CDR1 reads SNHLY; CDR2 reads FYNNEI. V lost 6 bases, J lost 0 bases, and 12 bases stayed unmatched. CDR3 loop: CASRVGQAGALNTEAFF. CDR3 nucleotides: TGTGCCAGCAGGGTGGGACAGGCGGGGGCTTTGAACACTGAAGCTTTCTTT.

The rearrangement joins TRBV6-5 to TRBJ2-7; 7 bases agree with TRBD2. CDR3 length: 15 residues. With V trimmed by 4 bases and J by 3 bases, 9 bases remained unmatched. Germline V gene lookup returns CDR1 MNHEY and CDR2 SVGAGI. CDR3 protein: CASSSVAGAHYEQYF. For the CDR3, the DNA is TGTGCCAGCAGTTCCGTGGCGGGAGCCCACTACGAGCAGTACTTC.

The V call is TRBV30, the J call TRBJ1-1, with unresolved D. The CDR3 length is 12 residues. In germline, CDR1 is GTSNPN, CDR2 SVGIG (reference sequence). The V and J ends lost 0 bases and 6 bases respectively, with 8 bases between them. Written as DNA, the CDR3 is TGTGCCTGGAGTGTAACCAGGTCTGAAGCTTTCTTT. Encoded protein: CAWSVTRSEAFF.

The V and J genes are TRBV5-1 and TRBJ1-2; 7 bases fit TRBD1. The CDR3 spans 13 residues. Germline assignment: CDR1 SGHRS and CDR2 YFSETQ. Losses at the gene ends were 4 bases for V and 8 bases for J; bases not matched to a gene: 8. The CDR3 spells CASSQEGAEGYTF. DNA for the CDR3: TGCGCCAGCAGCCAGGAGGGGGCGGAGGGCTACACCTTC. Looking up the rest from reference TRBV5-1 and TRBJ1-2 gives the full variable domain: KAGVTQTPRYLIKTRGQQVTLSCSPISGHRSVSWYQQTPGQGLQFLFEYFSETQRNKGNFPGRFSGRQFSNSRSEMNVSTLELGDSALYLCASSQEGAEGYTFGSGTRLTVV.

V gene TRBV21-1 combines with J gene TRBJ2-6; the table's D call, TRBD2, was not checked against the DNA. TRBV21-1 is designated a pseudogene. This CDR3 has 16 amino acids. The DNA for the CDR3 is TGTGCCAGCAGGGCGGAGTCGTACTCTGGGGCCAACGTCCTGACTTTC. Its protein is CASRAESYSGANVLTF.

The V and J genes are TRBV10-2 and TRBJ2-3, with 8 bases identical to TRBD1. Germline V gives CDR1 WSHSY, CDR2 SAAADI. The CDR3 runs 17 residues. The trim removed 0 bases at V and 1 base at J, leaving 6 bases unmatched. The DNA for the CDR3 is TGCGCCAGCAGTGAGTCGACAGGGGTGGGGGGCACAGATACGCAGTATTTT. Translating gives CASSESTGVGGTDTQYF.

The chain joins TRBV2 to TRBJ1-5; D perhaps matches TRBD1 (5 bases). Trimming pared 8 bases from V and 3 bases from J, leaving 14 bases between. The CDR3 spans 14 residues. CDR1 and CDR2 (germline): SNHLY, FYNNEI. The CDR3 here is CASQETVNNQPQHF. The CDR3 DNA reads as TGTGCCAGCCAGGAGACAGTTAACAATCAGCCCCAGCATTTT.

The rearrangement links TRBV5-4 to TRBJ1-2, with D unclear. CDR3 length equals 12 residues. Trimming took off 4 bases at V and 1 base at J, with 5 bases between the two ends. Germline CDR1 is SGHNT and CDR2 is YYREEE (reference sequence). CDR3 region: CASSASNYGYTF. The CDR3 DNA is TGTGCCAGCAGCGCCAGTAACTATGGCTACACCTTC.

The chain joins TRBV16 to TRBJ1-1; TRBD1 is a possible D gene (5 bases). The V end lost 4 bases, the J end lost 1 base, and 7 bases lay between the germline ends. The germline V gene encodes CDR1 KGHSY and CDR2 FQNENV. CDR3 length: 13 residues. The CDR3 coding sequence is TGTGCCAGCAGCCTTGACAGGAACACTGAAGCTTTCTTT. Its protein is CASSLDRNTEAFF.

This clone was seen a few times. The rearrangement joins TRBV19 to TRBJ1-5, with 9 nucleotides matching TRBD1. Germline CDR1 is LNHDA and CDR2 is SQIVND (reference sequence). V trimming: 4 bases; J trimming: 9 bases; junction bases outside the gene matches: 10. This CDR3 region has 15 residues. The CDR3 DNA reads TGTGCCAGTAGTACGGGACAGGGAGTAATCACGCCCCAGCATTTT. Its translation: CASSTGQGVITPQHF.

V gene TRBV28 combines with J gene TRBJ1-1; 8 bases map to TRBD1. CDR1 and CDR2 from the germline V gene are MDHEN and SYDVKM. This CDR3 comprises 14 residues. V was clipped by 2 bases and J by 8 bases; unmatched bases: 7. CDR3 DNA sequence: TGTGCCAGCAGTTTACCTCCGGGACAGGTCGAAGCTTTCTTT. Translating gives CASSLPPGQVEAFF. Filled out from reference TRBV28 and TRBJ1-1, the complete variable domain reads DVKVTQSSRYLVKRTGEKVFLECVQDMDHENMFWYRQDPGLGLRLIYFSYDVKMKEKGDIPEGYSVSREKKERFSLILESASTNQTSMYLCASSLPPGQVEAFFGQGTRLTVV.

The rearrangement links TRBV11-1 to TRBJ2-1, with TRBD1 matching over 9 bases. J was trimmed by 6 bases and V by 1 base; bases with no gene match: 4. Germline lookup yields CDR1 SGHAT and CDR2 FQDESV (reference sequence). The CDR3 covers 15 residues. The CDR3, as DNA: TGTGCCAGCAGCTTAGAGGGACAGGGTCTCAATGAGCAGTTCTTC. Protein: CASSLEGQGLNEQFF.

This rearrangement joins TRBV2 to TRBJ2-1; 7 bases fit TRBD1. CDR1 and CDR2 from the germline V gene are SNHLY and FYNNEI. The CDR3 loop spans 16 amino acids. V lost 4 bases and J lost 0; bases outside the gene matches: 6. CDR3 protein: CASSVFTGDSYNEQFF. The CDR3, as DNA: TGTGCCAGCAGTGTATTTACAGGGGACTCCTACAATGAGCAGTTCTTC.

The rearrangement joins TRBV5-1 to TRBJ1-6; the D is unclear. Germline CDR1 is SGHRS and CDR2 is YFSETQ. The germline V and J ends were trimmed by 1 base and 8 bases, with 13 bases remaining between them. This CDR3 is built from 15 residues. The CDR3 loop reads CASSLQARDDSPLHF. In DNA, the CDR3 is TGCGCCAGCAGCTTGCAGGCCCGCGATGATTCACCCCTCCACTTT.